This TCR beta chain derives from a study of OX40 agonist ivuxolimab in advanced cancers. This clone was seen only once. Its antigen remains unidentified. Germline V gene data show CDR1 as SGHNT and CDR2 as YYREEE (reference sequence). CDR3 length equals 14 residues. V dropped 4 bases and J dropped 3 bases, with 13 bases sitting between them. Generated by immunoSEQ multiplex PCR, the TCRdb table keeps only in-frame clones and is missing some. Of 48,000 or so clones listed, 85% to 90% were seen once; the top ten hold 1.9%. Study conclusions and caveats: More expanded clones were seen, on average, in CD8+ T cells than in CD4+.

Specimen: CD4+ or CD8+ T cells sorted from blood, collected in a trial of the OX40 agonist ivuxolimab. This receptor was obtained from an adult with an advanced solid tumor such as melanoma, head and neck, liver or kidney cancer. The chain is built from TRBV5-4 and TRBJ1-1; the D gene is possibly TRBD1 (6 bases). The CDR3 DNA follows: TGTGCCAGCAGCCTCGACAGGAGGGACACTGAAGCTTTCTTT. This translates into CASSLDRRDTEAFF.